The 28 T cell receptor beta chains below were found in one sample sequenced in a study of shared clonotypes between healthy human individuals. TCRdb keeps only in-frame clones here, not all; method: immunoSEQ multiplex PCR. The table lists 2,500,000 or so clones, roughly 93% of them singletons, with about 0.38% in the top ten. The sample comprised naive CD4+ T cells from PBMCs. The sample's subset: CD45RA+ positively selected. The receptors were sampled from a young man in good health. Some clones in this sample may be carry-over from other donors' samples.

CDR3 sequence: CASRRQGADNEQFF. The CDR3, as DNA: TGCGCCAGCAGACGACAGGGGGCGGACAATGAGCAGTTCTTC. V gene TRBV5-1 combines with J gene TRBJ2-1, with 10 bases matching TRBD1. The CDR3 loop spans 14 amino acids. J gave up 5 bases and V 5 bases, and 4 bases lay outside the gene matches. CDR1 is SGHRS, CDR2 YFSETQ, per germline.

This clone was seen just once. This sequence joins TRBV5-1 and TRBJ2-6; 7 bases match TRBD2. The CDR3 has 14 residues. The V and J ends lost 7 bases and 4 bases, in that order; junction bases with no gene match: 5. The germline V gene encodes CDR1 SGHRS and CDR2 YFSETQ. The CDR3 protein is CASYGGYGANVLTF. In nucleotides, the CDR3 is TGCGCCAGCTACGGGGGGTACGGGGCCAACGTCCTGACTTTC.

This clone was counted once. The V gene is TRBV28, the J gene TRBJ2-2, with TRBD2 matching over 7 bases. CDR1 MDHEN and CDR2 SYDVKM come from the germline V gene. The CDR3 is made up of 16 amino acids. The V and J ends lost 7 bases and 2 bases, in that order; junction bases with no gene match: 10. CDR3 protein: CASNSPSGKNTGELFF. The CDR3 nucleotides are TGTGCCAGCAACTCTCCTAGCGGAAAAAACACCGGGGAGCTGTTTTTT.

A word on this clone: Different DNA sequences within this sample yield the same CDR3. The genes are TRBV5-1 and TRBJ2-7; D may match TRBD1 or TRBD2 (5 bases each). CDR1 and CDR2 (germline): SGHRS, YFSETQ. Trimming removed 4 bases at V and 2 bases at J, with 10 bases between. The CDR3 length is 13 residues. The chain's CDR3 is CASSRDGTYEQYF. CDR3 DNA: TGCGCCAGCAGCCGGGACGGGACCTACGAGCAGTACTTC. Variable domain in full (rest from reference TRBV5-1 and TRBJ2-7): KAGVTQTPRYLIKTRGQQVTLSCSPISGHRSVSWYQQTPGQGLQFLFEYFSETQRNKGNFPGRFSGRQFSNSRSEMNVSTLELGDSALYLCASSRDGTYEQYFGPGTRLTVT.

The chain uses TRBV12-5 and TRBJ2-5; the match to TRBD2 covers 9 bases. Germline loops: CDR1 LGHNT, CDR2 FRNRAP. Unmatched junction bases numbered 3, after V lost 7 bases and J lost 3 bases. The CDR3 runs to 13 residues. The CDR3 DNA follows: TGTGCTAGTGCCGCGGGGGGGAAAGAGACCCAGTACTTC. This translates into CASAAGGKETQYF. Supplemented by reference TRBV12-5 and TRBJ2-5, the full variable domain reads DARVTQTPRHKVTEMGQEVTMRCQPILGHNTVFWYRQTMMQGLELLAYFRNRAPLDDSGMPKDRFSAEMPDATLATLKIQPSEPRDSAVYFCASAAGGKETQYFGPGTRLLVL.

The gene calls are TRBV4-3 and TRBJ1-2; TRBD1 agrees at 7 bases. CDR1 is LGHNA and CDR2 is YSLEER in the germline V gene. V dropped 5 bases and J dropped 7; count of bases not matched to a gene: 10. This CDR3 contains 14 residues. CDR3 nucleotides: TGCGCCAGCAGCTGGGGAGGGGGCGCGGGTGGCTACACCTTC. It specifies CASSWGGGAGGYTF.

This clone was seen only a few times. The chain employs TRBV19 and TRBJ1-5; the D is unclear. The CDR3 extends over 11 amino acids. V shed 6 bases and J shed 9 bases, with 9 bases lying between them. Germline CDR1 reads LNHDA; CDR2 reads SQIVND (reference sequence). The CDR3 region has the DNA TGTGCCAGTAGATCCATAGGGCCCCAGCATTTT. Translating gives CASRSIGPQHF.

This clone was recorded only once. V is TRBV19 and J is TRBJ2-1, with 9 bases identical to TRBD1. Germline-derived CDR1 and CDR2 are LNHDA and SQIVND (reference sequence). J lost 15 bases, V lost 3 bases, and 15 bases had no gene match. The CDR3 spans 15 residues. DNA for the CDR3: TGTGCCAGTAGTATCGGGGACAGGGCCTCCCGGGGGCCGTTCTTC. Its translation is CASSIGDRASRGPFF.

The chain uses TRBV27 and TRBJ2-7; 15 bases are a match to TRBD2. The CDR3 is 18 amino acids. With 1 base clipped from V and 3 bases from J, the junction kept 7 bases outside the gene matches. Germline V lookup: CDR1 MNHEY, CDR2 SMNVEV (reference sequence). The CDR3 coding sequence is TGTGCCAGCAGTTTATTCAGCGGACTAGCGGGAGGGATCTACGAGCAGTACTTC. As protein: CASSLFSGLAGGIYEQYF.

J is TRBJ1-1 and V is TRBV10-2; D not certain. The CDR3 covers 14 residues. CDR1 and CDR2 from the germline V gene are WSHSY and SAAADI. The V end lost 2 bases, the J end lost 1 base, and 8 bases lay between the germline ends. In nucleotides, the CDR3 is TGCGCCAGCAGTGAGGCCACACCGAACACTGAAGCTTTCTTT. It yields the protein CASSEATPNTEAFF.

Of note for this clone: Other DNA variants within this sample encode the same CDR3. The chain recombines TRBV6-6 with TRBJ2-2; D not certain. Germline V gene data show CDR1 as MNHNY and CDR2 as SVGAGI (reference sequence). The ends were cut back, 3 bases at V and 0 bases at J, with 2 bases in the middle. This CDR3 has 13 residues. This CDR3 is CASSYTNTGELFF. CDR3 coding DNA: TGTGCCAGCAGTTATACGAACACCGGGGAGCTGTTTTTT.

This rearrangement joins TRBV7-3 to TRBJ2-3; 8 bases match TRBD2. CDR1 and CDR2 (germline): SGHTA, FQGTGA. Trimming at V came to 2 bases and at J to 4 bases, leaving 8 bases not matched to a gene. The CDR3 is 16 residues long. CDR3 amino acids: CASSLGTGLDADTQYF. CDR3 coding DNA: TGTGCCAGCAGCTTAGGAACGGGACTAGACGCAGATACGCAGTATTTT.

The chain joins TRBV5-5 to TRBJ2-7; TRBD1 matches 7 bases. V trimming: 2 bases; J trimming: 10 bases; junction bases outside the gene matches: 12. Germline V CDR1 and CDR2: SGHKS, YYEKEE (reference sequence). There are 14 residues in the CDR3. The CDR3 sequence: CASSLAVGGAAQYF. As DNA, the CDR3 is TGTGCCAGCAGCTTAGCGGTAGGGGGCGCCGCCCAGTACTTC.

The rearrangement uses TRBV4-3 and TRBJ1-1, with a possible D match to TRBD1 (5 bases). The germline V and J ends were trimmed by 3 bases and 10 bases, with 12 bases remaining between them. The germline V gene has CDR1 LGHNA and CDR2 YSLEER. The CDR3 consists of 12 residues. The CDR3, as DNA: TGCGCCAGCAGCCAGGGGGGACTAGTAGCTTTCTTT. Its translation: CASSQGGLVAFF.

The chain joins TRBV7-8 to TRBJ2-5; the match to TRBD2 covers 13 bases. The trim removed 1 base at V and 9 bases at J, leaving 8 bases unmatched. The CDR3 runs 16 residues. CDR1 is SGHVS, CDR2 FQNEAQ, per germline. CDR3 residues: CASSLEGLAGSRAQYF. DNA for the CDR3: TGTGCCAGCAGCTTAGAGGGACTAGCGGGATCTAGGGCCCAGTACTTC.

The chain uses TRBV28 and TRBJ2-2; possible D gene TRBD2, 6 bases. The V gene lost 2 bases and the J gene lost 7 bases, with 11 bases spanning the gap. The germline V gene has CDR1 MDHEN and CDR2 SYDVKM. The CDR3 sequence is 14 residues long. DNA for the CDR3: TGTGCCAGCAGTTTACGTCTGCGGGACGGGGAGCTGTTTTTT. Encoded protein: CASSLRLRDGELFF.

The V call is TRBV19, the J call TRBJ1-5; no clear D gene. Germline V lookup: CDR1 LNHDA, CDR2 SQIVND (reference sequence). The CDR3 extends over 11 amino acids. The germline V and J ends were trimmed by 4 bases and 9 bases, with 7 bases remaining between them. This CDR3 is CASSSLGPQHF. DNA for the CDR3: TGTGCCAGTAGTAGCCTAGGGCCCCAGCATTTT.

V is TRBV2 and J is TRBJ2-1, with 8 bases aligning to TRBD2. The CDR3 contains 15 residues. The V gene's germline CDR1 is SNHLY and CDR2 FYNNEI. The V segment lost 4 bases and the J segment 8 bases; nucleotides outside the gene matches: 10. The CDR3, as DNA: TGTGCCAGCAGTGGCGAGGGACTAGATCTTCATGAGCAGTTCTTC. It is translated as CASSGEGLDLHEQFF.

On this clone: The sample carries other DNA sequences with the same CDR3. The DNA of the CDR3 is TGTGCCAGCAGCCCCGGCCCTAACTATGGCTACACCTTC. Amino acid sequence: CASSPGPNYGYTF. V gene TRBV7-2 combines with J gene TRBJ1-2; D remains unclear. The length of the CDR3 is 13 residues. V was shortened by 5 bases and J by 0 bases, with 7 bases between the two germline ends. Germline V gene data show CDR1 as SGHTA and CDR2 as FQGNSA.

The genes are TRBV28 and TRBJ2-1; 10 bases align to TRBD2. From germline, CDR1 is MDHEN and CDR2 SYDVKM. V gave up 6 bases and J gave up 10 bases; unmatched junction bases: 6. This CDR3 is built from 13 residues. Written as DNA, the CDR3 is TGTGCCAGCAGCTCCCCGGGACTAGCGGAGCAGTTCTTC. Protein sequence: CASSSPGLAEQFF.

This chain links TRBV6-5 with TRBJ1-5; no definite D call. This CDR3 comprises 15 residues. Germline CDR1 reads MNHEY; CDR2 reads SVGAGI. V dropped 5 bases and J dropped 6 bases, with 17 bases sitting between them. The CDR3 loop is CASSTLHGGSQPQHF. Here the CDR3 DNA reads TGTGCCAGCAGTACCCTACACGGTGGCAGTCAGCCCCAGCATTTT.

The chain is built from TRBV5-1 and TRBJ2-5, with D possibly matching TRBD1 (6 bases). Germline CDR1 and CDR2: SGHRS and YFSETQ. This CDR3 is built from 15 residues. The ends were cut back, 2 bases at V and 5 bases at J, with 16 bases in the middle. The CDR3 nucleotides read TGCGCCAGCAGCTTAATGGACAGAACAACCGAGACCCAGTACTTC. This encodes CASSLMDRTTETQYF. The whole variable domain, filled in from reference TRBV5-1 and TRBJ2-5, reads KAGVTQTPRYLIKTRGQQVTLSCSPISGHRSVSWYQQTPGQGLQFLFEYFSETQRNKGNFPGRFSGRQFSNSRSEMNVSTLELGDSALYLCASSLMDRTTETQYFGPGTRLLVL.

V gene TRBV5-1 combines with J gene TRBJ1-4; 9 nucleotides match TRBD1. The CDR3 totals 17 residues. Germline-derived CDR1 and CDR2 are SGHRS and YFSETQ. The V and J ends lost 4 bases and 0 bases, in that order; junction bases with no gene match: 7. The CDR3 nucleotides are TGCGCCAGCAGCCCATGGACAGGGGCCGCAACTAATGAAAAACTGTTTTTT. Amino acids: CASSPWTGAATNEKLFF.

The V call is TRBV5-1, the J call TRBJ1-3, with D maybe TRBD1 (6 bases). In germline, CDR1 is SGHRS, CDR2 YFSETQ. This CDR3 has 15 residues. The germline V and J ends were trimmed by 4 bases and 5 bases, with 16 bases remaining between them. CDR3 in DNA: TGCGCCAGCAGCCTAGATACAGGGTATCGAAACACCATATATTTT. This codes for CASSLDTGYRNTIYF. Full variable domain (remainder filled in from reference TRBV5-1 and TRBJ1-3): KAGVTQTPRYLIKTRGQQVTLSCSPISGHRSVSWYQQTPGQGLQFLFEYFSETQRNKGNFPGRFSGRQFSNSRSEMNVSTLELGDSALYLCASSLDTGYRNTIYFGEGSWLTVV.

J is TRBJ1-2 and V is TRBV7-9, with 9 bases matching TRBD1. This CDR3 spans 15 amino acids. Germline loops: CDR1 SEHNR, CDR2 FQNEAQ (reference sequence). V lost 5 bases to trimming and J lost 3 bases; unmatched junction nucleotides: 7. The CDR3 region is CASSPRTGDDYGYTF. DNA for the CDR3: TGTGCCAGCAGCCCCCGGACAGGGGACGACTATGGCTACACCTTC. The full variable domain, with the rest looked up from reference TRBV7-9 and TRBJ1-2, is DTGVSQNPRHKITKRGQNVTFRCDPISEHNRLYWYRQTLGQGPEFLTYFQNEAQLEKSRLLSDRFSAERPKGSFSTLEIQRTEQGDSAMYLCASSPRTGDDYGYTFGSGTRLTVV.

The chain employs TRBV5-4 and TRBJ2-7; D possibly corresponds to TRBD1 (5 bases). Trimming stripped 4 bases from V and 7 bases from J, with 15 bases between. Germline CDR1 reads SGHNT; CDR2 reads YYREEE (reference sequence). The CDR3 has 13 residues. This chain's CDR3 is CASSTTAREEQYF. The CDR3 DNA sequence: TGTGCCAGCAGCACGACAGCCCGAGAGGAGCAGTACTTC.

This sequence joins TRBV28 and TRBJ2-3; no clear D. Germline CDR1 reads MDHEN; CDR2 reads SYDVKM. The CDR3 is made up of 17 amino acids. V gave up 5 bases and J gave up 2 bases, with 20 bases separating them. The DNA of the CDR3 is TGTGCCAGCAGTAATCAAGAGTCTGTATGGGCCACAGATACGCAGTATTTT. This codes for CASSNQESVWATDTQYF.

The chain carries TRBV7-6 and TRBJ2-7, with 11 bases fitting TRBD1. The germline gives CDR1 SGHVS, CDR2 FNYEAQ. V was clipped by 2 bases and J by 0 bases; unmatched bases: 3. The CDR3 is 16 residues long. This CDR3 is CASSLRDRGSSYEQYF. CDR3 bases: TGTGCCAGCAGCTTACGGGACAGGGGGAGCTCCTACGAGCAGTACTTC.